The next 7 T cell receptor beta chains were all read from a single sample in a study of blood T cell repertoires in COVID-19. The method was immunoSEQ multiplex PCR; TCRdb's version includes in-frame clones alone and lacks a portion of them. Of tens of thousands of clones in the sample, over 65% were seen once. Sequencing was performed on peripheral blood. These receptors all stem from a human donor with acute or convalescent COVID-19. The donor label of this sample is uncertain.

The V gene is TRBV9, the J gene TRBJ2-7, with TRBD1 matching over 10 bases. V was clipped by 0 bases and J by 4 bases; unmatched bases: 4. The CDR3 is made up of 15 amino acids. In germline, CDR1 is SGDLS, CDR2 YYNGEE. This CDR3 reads CASSVGGTGVYEQYF. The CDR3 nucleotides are TGTGCCAGCAGCGTAGGGGGGACAGGGGTATACGAGCAGTACTTC.

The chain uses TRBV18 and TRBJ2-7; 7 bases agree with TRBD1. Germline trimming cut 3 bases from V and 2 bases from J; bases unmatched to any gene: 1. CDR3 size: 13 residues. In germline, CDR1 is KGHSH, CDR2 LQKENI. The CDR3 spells CASSPDRAYEQYF. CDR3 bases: TGTGCCAGCTCACCCGACAGGGCCTACGAGCAGTACTTC.

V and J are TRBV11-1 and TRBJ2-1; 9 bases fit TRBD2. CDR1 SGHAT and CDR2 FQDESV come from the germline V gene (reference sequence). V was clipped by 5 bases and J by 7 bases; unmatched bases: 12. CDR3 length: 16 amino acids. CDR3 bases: TGTGCCAGCAGCCCCCTACGTAGCGGGAGATTAAATGAGCAGTTCTTC. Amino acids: CASSPLRSGRLNEQFF. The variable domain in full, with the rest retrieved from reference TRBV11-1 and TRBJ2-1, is EAEVAQSPRYKITEKSQAVAFWCDPISGHATLYWYRQILGQGPELLVQFQDESVVDDSQLPKDRFSAERLKGVDSTLKIQPAELGDSAMYLCASSPLRSGRLNEQFFGPGTRLTVL.

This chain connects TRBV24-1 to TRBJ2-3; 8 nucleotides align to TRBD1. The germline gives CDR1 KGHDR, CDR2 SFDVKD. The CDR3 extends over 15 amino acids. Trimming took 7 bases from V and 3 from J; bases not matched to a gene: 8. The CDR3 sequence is CATSPRDRLTDTQYF. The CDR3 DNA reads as TGTGCCACCAGCCCCCGGGACAGGCTAACAGATACGCAGTATTTT.

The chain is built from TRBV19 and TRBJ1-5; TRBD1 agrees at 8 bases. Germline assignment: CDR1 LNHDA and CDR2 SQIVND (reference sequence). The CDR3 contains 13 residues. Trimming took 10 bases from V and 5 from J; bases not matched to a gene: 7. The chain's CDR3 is CATKRTGYQPQHF. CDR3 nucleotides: TGTGCCACCAAACGGACAGGGTATCAGCCCCAGCATTTT.

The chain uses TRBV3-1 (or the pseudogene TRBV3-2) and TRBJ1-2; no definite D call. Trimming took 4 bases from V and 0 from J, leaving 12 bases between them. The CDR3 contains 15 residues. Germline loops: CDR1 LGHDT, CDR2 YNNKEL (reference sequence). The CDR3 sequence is CASSPGGSSNYGYTF. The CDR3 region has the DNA TGTGCCAGCAGCCCGGGCGGGTCCTCTAACTATGGCTACACCTTC.

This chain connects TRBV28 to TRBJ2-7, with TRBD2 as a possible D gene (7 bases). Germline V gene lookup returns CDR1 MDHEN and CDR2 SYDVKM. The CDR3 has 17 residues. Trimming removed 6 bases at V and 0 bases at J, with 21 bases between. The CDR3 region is CASSLNPGGGHSYEQYV. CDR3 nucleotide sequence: TGTGCCAGCAGCCTGAATCCGGGGGGCGGTCACTCCTACGAGCAGTACGTC.